A selection of T cell receptor beta chains follows, all from one sample in a study of T-cell reconstitution after alpha-beta-depleted transplantation in children. From the PCR reads, TCRdb called clonotypes with MiXCR, one entry per CDR3 protein. The sample shows 450,000 to 550,000 distinct CDR3 sequences, about 10% of them seen only once. Here the sequenced sample was PBMCs, mostly from graft donor cells, taken 180 days after TCRalphabeta/CD19-depleted stem cell transplant. Receptors originate from a female patient aged 2-15 years who had a stem cell transplant for aplastic anemia, so the T cells may come from the graft donor. Both conserved end residues are part of each CDR3. The D gene is left open where the match is weak. The size entry is marked missing in some rows and otherwise reads once, few, many or a size class.

TRBV10-3	-	-	14	TRBJ1-1	CAISERGAGTEAFF	TGTGCCATCAGTGAGAGGGGCGCGGGCACTGAAGCTTTCTTT
TRBV29-1	few	TRBD2	14	TRBJ2-1	CSVVSSGSGDEQFF	TGCAGCGTTGTTTCTAGCGGGAGTGGCGATGAGCAGTTCTTC
TRBV7-8	few	-	18	TRBJ1-6	CASSLASGTSSYNSPLHF	TGTGCCAGCAGCTTAGCATCCGGGACGAGCTCCTATAATTCACCCCTCCACTTT
TRBV12-3/TRBV12-4	few	-	15	TRBJ2-3	CASSPTVPSTDTQYF	TGTGCCAGCAGTCCGACAGTGCCCAGCACAGATACGCAGTATTTT
TRBV28	many	TRBD2	15	TRBJ2-7	CASSPGTSGIYEQYF	TGTGCCAGCAGTCCAGGGACTAGCGGGATCTACGAGCAGTACTTC
TRBV18	-	TRBD2	18	TRBJ2-1	CASSPRLAGASSYNEQFF	TGTGCCAGCTCACCTCGGCTAGCGGGTGCCAGCTCCTACAATGAGCAGTTCTTC
TRBV20-1	-	TRBD1	15	TRBJ2-5	CSARDPRQGVRTQYF	TGCAGTGCTAGAGACCCTCGACAGGGGGTGCGGACCCAGTACTTC
TRBV28	-	TRBD2	17	TRBJ2-5	CASSFQLIAGVAETQYF	TGTGCCAGCAGTTTTCAACTGATAGCGGGAGTGGCAGAGACCCAGTACTTC
TRBV3-1	many	-	14	TRBJ1-1	CASRPTWQGTEAFF	TGTGCCAGCAGGCCAACCTGGCAGGGAACTGAAGCTTTCTTT
TRBV4-1	-	-	14	TRBJ2-1	CASSPDRPGGEQFF	TGCGCCAGCAGCCCGGACAGGCCGGGGGGTGAGCAGTTCTTC
TRBV20-1	-	TRBD2	16	TRBJ2-1	CSASPYPSGRNNEQFF	TGCAGTGCTAGTCCGTACCCTAGCGGGAGGAACAATGAGCAGTTCTTC
TRBV12-3/TRBV12-4	-	TRBD1	19	TRBJ2-7	CASSTRGQGAYLSSYEQYF	TGTGCCAGCAGCACGAGGGGACAGGGGGCCTACCTTAGCTCCTACGAGCAGTACTTC
TRBV5-4	few	-	15	TRBJ2-2	CASSLALASAGELFF	TGTGCCAGCAGCTTGGCACTAGCATCAGCCGGGGAGCTGTTTTTT
TRBV12-3/TRBV12-4	-	TRBD2	13	TRBJ2-7	CATILAGGYEQYF	TGTGCCACCATTCTAGCGGGAGGTTACGAGCAGTACTTC
TRBV7-3	-	-	22	TRBJ2-7	CASSFTGAAYEQYFGPDYEQYF	-
TRBV6-2/TRBV6-3	-	-	15	TRBJ1-5	CASSLRTRARQPQHF	TGTGCCAGCAGTTTGAGGACAAGGGCACGGCAGCCCCAGCATTTT
TRBV24-1	-	TRBD1	20	TRBJ1-4	CATSDPRDRDPSIANEKLFF	TGTGCCACCAGTGATCCGCGGGACAGGGACCCGTCGATTGCTAATGAGAAACTGTTTTTT
TRBV5-6	many	-	15	TRBJ2-2	CASSPSIFRGGELFF	TGTGCCAGCAGCCCCAGCATATTTCGTGGCGGGGAGCTGTTTTTT
TRBV5-1	-	-	16	TRBJ2-5	CASSLEGLGYQETQYF	TGCGCCAGCAGCTTGGAGGGGTTGGGGTACCAAGAGACCCAGTACTTC
TRBV28	many	-	13	TRBJ1-5	CATREGFYQPQHF	TGTGCCACCCGGGAAGGCTTTTATCAGCCCCAGCATTTT
TRBV6-1	-	-	14	TRBJ2-3	CASRESGRGDTQYF	TGTGCCAGCAGGGAATCGGGACGAGGAGATACGCAGTATTTT
TRBV7-2	few	-	12	TRBJ1-6	CASSLGARTLHF	TGTGCCAGCAGCTTGGGGGCCCGGACCCTCCACTTT
TRBV5-1	few	-	13	TRBJ2-1	CASNPNGYNEQFF	TGCGCCAGCAACCCGAACGGTTACAATGAACAGTTCTTC
TRBV6-2/TRBV6-3	-	TRBD2	16	TRBJ2-1	CASSKLGTSGKGEQFF	TGTGCCAGCAGCAAGCTCGGGACTAGCGGGAAAGGAGAGCAGTTCTTC
TRBV7-9	few	-	13	TRBJ1-4	CASSHIAETQLFF	TGTGCCAGCAGCCACATAGCCGAGACACAACTGTTTTTT
TRBV12-3/TRBV12-4	few	-	14	TRBJ2-3	CASSPFILADTQYF	TGTGCCAGCAGTCCATTCATCTTGGCGGATACGCAGTATTTT
TRBV29-1	-	-	14	TRBJ1-1	CSVVSPKKGTEAFF	TGCAGCGTTGTGTCCCCAAAAAAGGGCACTGAAGCTTTCTTT
TRBV11-1	few	TRBD1	18	TRBJ2-1	CASSIGTGAPRKGNEQFF	TGTGCCAGCAGCATTGGGACAGGGGCCCCCCGTAAAGGGAATGAGCAGTTCTTC
TRBV7-7	many	TRBD1	14	TRBJ2-5	CASSSGQGQETQYF	TGTGCCAGCAGCTCCGGACAGGGACAAGAGACCCAGTACTTC
TRBV27	-	-	11	TRBJ1-2	CASKGIHGYTF	TGTGCCAGCAAGGGTATTCATGGCTACACCTTC
TRBV14	few	TRBD1	15	TRBJ2-7	CASSQTGTGAYEQYF	TGTGCCAGCAGCCAAACCGGGACAGGGGCCTACGAGCAGTACTTC
TRBV7-2	-	TRBD1	16	TRBJ2-2	CASSLEGQGGTGELFF	TGTGCCAGCAGCTTAGAGGGACAGGGTGGAACCGGGGAGCTGTTTTTT
TRBV3-1	-	-	13	TRBJ2-7	CASSLPSSYEQYF	TGTGCCAGCAGCCTACCGAGCTCCTACGAGCAGTACTTC
TRBV15	few	TRBD1	13	TRBJ2-3	CATSRTGADTQYF	TGTGCCACCAGCAGGACAGGGGCAGATACGCAGTATTTT
TRBV12-3/TRBV12-4	once	TRBD1	14	TRBJ2-4	CASSLAQGAGIQYF	TGTGCCAGCAGTTTAGCCCAGGGGGCTGGCATTCAGTACTTC
TRBV29-1	-	TRBD1	13	TRBJ2-5	CSVDGTVQETQYF	TGCAGCGTTGACGGGACAGTCCAAGAGACCCAGTACTTC
TRBV6-2/TRBV6-3	-	TRBD2	17	TRBJ2-3	CASSRGTSGKTTDTQYF	TGTGCCAGCAGTCGCGGGACTAGCGGGAAGACCACAGATACGCAGTATTTT
TRBV20-1	-	-	14	TRBJ1-1	CSARVGSANTEAFF	TGCAGTGCTCGGGTGGGGTCAGCGAACACTGAAGCTTTCTTT
TRBV11-2	few	-	15	TRBJ2-2	CASSSIRKNTGELFF	TGTGCCAGCAGCTCAATAAGGAAAAACACCGGGGAGCTGTTTTTT
TRBV19	few	TRBD1	16	TRBJ1-1	CATYYYRDRGDTEAFF	TGTGCCACCTACTACTATCGGGACAGGGGTGACACTGAAGCTTTCTTT
TRBV28	few	-	13	TRBJ2-7	CASSLGREYEQYF	TGTGCCAGCAGTTTGGGCAGGGAGTACGAGCAGTACTTC
TRBV11-3	few	-	15	TRBJ2-1	CASSLRGGLNNEQFF	TGTGCCAGCAGCCTCAGGGGGGGACTAAACAATGAGCAGTTCTTC
TRBV5-1	few	TRBD1	15	TRBJ2-1	CASSFWTGGGNEQFF	TGCGCCAGCAGCTTTTGGACAGGGGGCGGAAATGAGCAGTTCTTC
TRBV2	-	-	15	TRBJ1-1	CASSDRNAMGTEAFF	TGTGCCAGCAGTGACAGGAACGCCATGGGGACTGAAGCTTTCTTT
TRBV29-1	many	-	13	TRBJ1-4	CSVVGKPNEKLFF	TGCAGCGTTGTTGGCAAACCAAATGAAAAACTGTTTTTT
TRBV9	-	-	15	TRBJ1-1	CASSVEYNRNTEAFF	TGTGCCAGCAGCGTAGAATACAACAGGAACACTGAAGCTTTCTTT
TRBV15	few	-	16	TRBJ2-6	CATSRATGSGANVLTF	TGTGCCACCAGCAGAGCGACAGGTTCTGGGGCCAACGTCCTGACTTTC
TRBV2	-	-	15	TRBJ2-3	CASSSGQRVTDTQYF	TGTGCCAGCAGTTCCGGACAGAGAGTCACAGATACGCAGTATTTT
TRBV28	few	-	11	TRBJ2-7	CASTRRYEQYF	TGTGCCAGCACCAGAAGGTACGAGCAGTACTTC
TRBV2	-	-	15	TRBJ2-1	CASRRLLGSYNEQFF	TGTGCCAGCAGAAGACTACTGGGCTCCTACAATGAGCAGTTCTTC
TRBV28	-	TRBD2	16	TRBJ2-5	CASSLSPSGRIETQYF	TGTGCCAGCAGTTTATCGCCTAGCGGGAGGATCGAGACCCAGTACTTC
TRBV27	many	TRBD1	15	TRBJ2-7	CASSEDRGRAYEQYF	TGTGCCAGCAGTGAAGACAGGGGGCGCGCCTACGAGCAGTACTTC
TRBV7-8	once	-	14	TRBJ2-1	CASSSWGLDNEQFF	TGTGCCAGCAGCTCCTGGGGGCTCGACAATGAGCAGTTCTTC
TRBV18	-	-	13	TRBJ2-1	CASSPIPYNEQFF	TGTGCCAGCTCACCAATTCCCTACAATGAGCAGTTCTTC
TRBV7-2	few	-	11	TRBJ1-2	CASSSLSGYTF	TGTGCCAGCAGCTCGCTCAGCGGCTACACCTTC
TRBV19	-	-	18	TRBJ2-5	CASSILMGAGDSEETQYF	TGTGCCAGTAGTATCCTAATGGGGGCAGGGGACTCCGAAGAGACCCAGTACTTC
TRBV12-3/TRBV12-4	few	-	15	TRBJ2-3	CASSWSTGSTDTQYF	TGTGCCAGCTCGTGGAGTACGGGGAGCACAGATACGCAGTATTTT
TRBV19	-	-	13	TRBJ1-2	CATAAGGGGGYTF	TGTGCCACTGCCGCGGGGGGCGGCGGTGGCTACACCTTC
TRBV19	few	-	10	TRBJ2-2	CASGPGELFF	TGTGCCAGTGGCCCCGGGGAGCTGTTTTTT
TRBV15	few	TRBD2	14	TRBJ2-1	CATVSGTSENEQFF	TGTGCCACCGTATCAGGGACTAGCGAAAATGAGCAGTTCTTC